This T cell receptor (beta chain) was captured by sequencing in a study of beta chain features in type 1 diabetes. Germline V gene data show CDR1 as SGHDT and CDR2 as YYEEEE. V was pared by 0 bases and J by 6 bases, with 16 bases between. The CDR3 length is 15 residues. The investigators reverse transcribed all of the isolated RNA, so they sequenced expressed TCRB transcripts. Mean read depth for naive, central memory and regulatory T cell samples was around 3.5 million reads. Generated by immunoSEQ multiplex PCR, the TCRdb table keeps only in-frame clones and is missing some. The sample has a few hundred thousand clones, approximately 15% seen once. Study-level points and caveats: All four CD4+ subsets from Type 1 diabetes patients carried moderately but significantly shorter TCRB CDR3s. HLA influence on TCRB rearrangement stayed unresolved here.

With respect to this clone: Its antigen is as yet unknown.

Sequenced: naive CD4+ T cells from blood. This chain joins TRBV5-6 and TRBJ2-7, with D perhaps matching TRBD1 (5 bases). The source of this sequence is a man between 18 and 35 years old with type 1 diabetes. The CDR3 spells CASSLVFTGSSEQYF. For the CDR3, the DNA is TGTGCCAGCAGCTTGGTGTTCACAGGTTCATCCGAGCAGTACTTC.